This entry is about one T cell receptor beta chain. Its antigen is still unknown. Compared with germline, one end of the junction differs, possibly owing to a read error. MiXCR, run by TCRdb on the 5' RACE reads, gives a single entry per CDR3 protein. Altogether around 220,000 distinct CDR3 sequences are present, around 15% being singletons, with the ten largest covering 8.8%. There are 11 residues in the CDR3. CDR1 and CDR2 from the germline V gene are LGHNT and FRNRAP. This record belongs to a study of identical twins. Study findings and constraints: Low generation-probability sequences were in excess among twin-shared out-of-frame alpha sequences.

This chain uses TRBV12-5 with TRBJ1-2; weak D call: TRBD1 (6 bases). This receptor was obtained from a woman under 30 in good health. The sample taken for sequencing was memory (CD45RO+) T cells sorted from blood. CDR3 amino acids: CASGLILGQSF. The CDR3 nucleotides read TGTGCTAGTGGTTTGATATTGGGACAATCCTTC.